The 17 T cell receptor beta chains in this list originate from one sample, sequenced in a study of immune evolution from preneoplasia to lung adenocarcinoma. Assay: immunoSEQ multiplex PCR; the TCRdb copy retains only in-frame clones and omits some. Of around 21,000 clones in the sample, around 75% are singletons; the top ten hold 5.6%. Sequencing used FFPE invasive lung adenocarcinoma tissue. These receptors all come from a person in their sixties or seventies with lung adenocarcinoma.

This clone showed up just a few times. In the same sample, other DNA sequences code for this CDR3. The gene calls are TRBV5-1 and TRBJ2-3; no reliable D call. Trimming took 0 bases from V and 7 from J, leaving 12 bases between them. The germline V gene has CDR1 SGHRS and CDR2 YFSETQ. The CDR3 is 14 amino acids. CDR3 sequence reads: CASSLAPDGNTQYF. CDR3 DNA: TGCGCCAGCAGCTTGGCCCCGGATGGAAATACGCAGTATTTT.

This chain joins TRBV18 and TRBJ2-1; tentatively, D is TRBD1 (6 bases). The CDR3 covers 14 residues. V was trimmed by 8 bases and J by 0 bases, leaving 11 bases between them. Germline V gives CDR1 KGHSH, CDR2 LQKENI. The CDR3 loop reads CASGQPSSYNEQFF. The DNA for the CDR3 is TGTGCCAGCGGACAGCCGAGCTCCTACAATGAGCAGTTCTTC.

The V gene is TRBV6-6, the J gene TRBJ2-1, with TRBD2 matching over 11 bases. Germline V lookup: CDR1 MNHNY, CDR2 SVGAGI (reference sequence). V shed 9 bases, J shed 9 bases, and the junction held 7 bases outside the gene matches. The CDR3 totals 13 residues. DNA of the CDR3: TGTGCCAGTGGGACTAGCGGTTGGGGTGAGCAGTTCTTC. Amino acid sequence: CASGTSGWGEQFF.

The V gene is TRBV19, the J gene TRBJ1-2; D is ambiguous. CDR1 and CDR2 (germline): LNHDA, SQIVND (reference sequence). The CDR3 has 11 amino acids. Trimming shortened V by 6 bases and J by 4 bases, and 6 bases separated the two germline ends. CDR3 nucleotide sequence: TGTGCCAGTAGCAACACCTATGGCTACACCTTC. This translates into CASSNTYGYTF.

The CDR3 loop reads CASRGGQGATDTQYF. The CDR3 nucleotides are TGTGCCAGCAGGGGGGGACAGGGGGCCACAGATACGCAGTATTTT. V gene TRBV28 combines with J gene TRBJ2-3, with TRBD1 matching 12 bases. V gave up 6 bases and J gave up 2 bases; unmatched junction bases: 3. The CDR3 sequence is 15 residues long. Germline values: CDR1 MDHEN, CDR2 SYDVKM.

The rearrangement joins TRBV7-2 to TRBJ2-7; unclear D gene. CDR1 is SGHTA and CDR2 is FQGNSA in the germline V gene. CDR3 size: 12 residues. Trimming took 1 base from V and 6 from J, leaving 7 bases between them. CDR3 sequence reads: CASSLVLFEQYF. The CDR3 nucleotides are TGTGCCAGCAGCTTAGTCCTTTTCGAGCAGTACTTC.

This chain connects TRBV5-4 to TRBJ2-3; 7 bases line up with TRBD2. CDR1 and CDR2 from the germline V gene are SGHNT and YYREEE (reference sequence). V lost 1 base and J lost 1; bases outside the gene matches: 9. The CDR3 runs to 17 residues. CDR3 loop: CASSLTPREGGTDTQYF. The CDR3 nucleotides are TGTGCCAGCAGCTTGACGCCCAGGGAGGGCGGCACAGATACGCAGTATTTT.

V and J are TRBV7-9 and TRBJ1-4, with D unclear. The V gene lost 1 base and the J gene lost 6 bases, with 15 bases spanning the gap. The CDR3 extends over 16 amino acids. Germline lookup yields CDR1 SEHNR and CDR2 FQNEAQ (reference sequence). The CDR3 region has the DNA TGTGCCAGCAGCTTAGGAACTCTTCATGGGGATGAAAAACTGTTTTTT. This codes for CASSLGTLHGDEKLFF.

This chain uses TRBV7-2 with TRBJ2-1; D is unresolved. The CDR3 length is 16 residues. Per germline, CDR1 SGHTA and CDR2 FQGNSA. Trimming shortened V by 0 bases and J by 4 bases, and 13 bases separated the two germline ends. The CDR3 nucleotides read TGTGCCAGCAGCTTAGCTGTGGTCTACGGGTACAATGAGCAGTTCTTC. Translating gives CASSLAVVYGYNEQFF.

The chain has TRBV25-1 and TRBJ2-5; D not resolved. Per the germline V gene, CDR1 is MGHDK and CDR2 is SYGVNS. V was cut by 2 bases and J by 0 bases, with 7 bases left in between. This CDR3 has 14 residues. The CDR3 DNA follows: TGTGCCAGCAGTGAAGTCAGGTACCAAGAGACCCAGTACTTC. It translates to CASSEVRYQETQYF.

The genes are TRBV27 and TRBJ2-1, with 9 nucleotides matching TRBD1. The CDR3 is made up of 20 amino acids. Germline V gene sequence: CDR1 MNHEY, CDR2 SMNVEV (reference sequence). The J segment lost 2 bases and the V segment lost 2 bases, leaving 16 bases of the junction unmatched. Here the CDR3 reads CASSLHVGTGYERTYNEQFF. CDR3 in DNA: TGTGCCAGCAGTTTACACGTCGGGACAGGGTACGAGAGAACCTACAATGAGCAGTTCTTC.

The chain uses TRBV7-9 and TRBJ2-7, with a weak D call TRBD1 (6 bases). Trimming took off 2 bases at V and 4 bases at J, with 9 bases between the two ends. CDR3 length: 13 residues. Germline-derived CDR1 and CDR2 are SEHNR and FQNEAQ (reference sequence). CDR3 region: CASSLNRDYEQYF. The CDR3 DNA reads as TGTGCCAGCAGCTTAAACAGGGATTACGAGCAGTACTTC.

V gene TRBV7-9 combines with J gene TRBJ1-2; D is possibly TRBD1 (5 bases). The CDR3 consists of 15 residues. The V gene's germline CDR1 is SEHNR and CDR2 FQNEAQ (reference sequence). The V end lost 2 bases, the J end lost 6 bases, and 16 bases lay between the germline ends. This CDR3 is CASSLSGARVHGYTF. CDR3 nucleotides: TGTGCCAGCAGCTTATCTGGGGCCAGGGTCCATGGCTACACCTTC.

Note on this clone: One end of the junction is discordant with germline, which a read error may explain. This sample includes further DNA sequences coding for the same CDR3. This chain joins TRBV28 and TRBJ1-4, with a weak D call TRBD1 (6 bases). Germline V gene lookup returns CDR1 MDHEN and CDR2 SYDVKM. CDR3 length equals 14 residues. This CDR3 reads CASSLTDSNEKLFF. The CDR3 nucleotides read TGCGCCAGCAGCCTTACGGACAGTAATGAAAAACTGTTTTTT.

The rearrangement links TRBV30 to TRBJ1-1, with D unresolved. CDR1 is GTSNPN and CDR2 is SVGIG in the germline V gene (reference sequence). This CDR3 has 12 amino acids. Deletions cut 2 bases from V and 4 bases from J, with 8 bases between. CDR3 protein: CAWSPSGTEAFF. The CDR3 bases are TGTGCCTGGAGTCCGAGCGGCACTGAAGCTTTCTTT.

The V gene is TRBV29-1, the J gene TRBJ1-1, with a tentative D call TRBD1 (6 bases). The CDR3 sequence is 12 residues long. Germline values: CDR1 SQVTM, CDR2 ANQGSEA. V dropped 4 bases and J dropped 8 bases, with 14 bases sitting between them. The CDR3: CSVVKQGPEAFF. The CDR3 DNA follows: TGCAGCGTTGTAAAACAGGGCCCCGAAGCTTTCTTT.

The rearrangement joins TRBV29-1 to TRBJ2-3; D may be TRBD1 or TRBD2 (6 bases each). Germline assignment: CDR1 SQVTM and CDR2 ANQGSEA. V lost 4 bases to trimming and J lost 4 bases, with 18 bases between them. The CDR3 covers 15 residues. CDR3 sequence: CSVASTGWGADTQYF. DNA of the CDR3: TGCAGCGTTGCTTCGACAGGATGGGGGGCAGATACGCAGTATTTT.